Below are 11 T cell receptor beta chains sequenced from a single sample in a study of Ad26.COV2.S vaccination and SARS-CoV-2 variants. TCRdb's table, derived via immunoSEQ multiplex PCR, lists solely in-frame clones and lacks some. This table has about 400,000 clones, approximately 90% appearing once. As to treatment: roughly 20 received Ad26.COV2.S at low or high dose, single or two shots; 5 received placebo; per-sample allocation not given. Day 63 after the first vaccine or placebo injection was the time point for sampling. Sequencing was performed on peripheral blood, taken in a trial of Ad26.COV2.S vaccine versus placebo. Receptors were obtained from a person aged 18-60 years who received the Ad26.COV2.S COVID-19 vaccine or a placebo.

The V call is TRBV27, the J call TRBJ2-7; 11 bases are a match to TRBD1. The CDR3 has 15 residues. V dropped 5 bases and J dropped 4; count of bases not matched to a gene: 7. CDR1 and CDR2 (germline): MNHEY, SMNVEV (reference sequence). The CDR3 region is CASSALGTGGYEQYF. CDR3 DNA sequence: TGTGCCAGCAGTGCCCTCGGGACAGGGGGGTACGAGCAGTACTTC.

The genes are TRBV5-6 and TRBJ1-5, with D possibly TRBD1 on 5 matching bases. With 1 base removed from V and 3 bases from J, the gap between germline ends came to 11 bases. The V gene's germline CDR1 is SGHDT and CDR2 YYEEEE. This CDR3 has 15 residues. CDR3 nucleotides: TGTGCCAGCAGCTTGTCAGGGAGGGTCAATCAGCCCCAGCATTTT. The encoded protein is CASSLSGRVNQPQHF.

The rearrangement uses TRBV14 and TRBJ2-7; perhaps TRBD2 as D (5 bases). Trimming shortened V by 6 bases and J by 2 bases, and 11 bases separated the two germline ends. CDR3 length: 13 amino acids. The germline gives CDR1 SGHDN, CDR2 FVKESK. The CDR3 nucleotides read TGTGCCAGCAGGGAGGACGGTGCCTACGAGCAGTACTTC. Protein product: CASREDGAYEQYF.

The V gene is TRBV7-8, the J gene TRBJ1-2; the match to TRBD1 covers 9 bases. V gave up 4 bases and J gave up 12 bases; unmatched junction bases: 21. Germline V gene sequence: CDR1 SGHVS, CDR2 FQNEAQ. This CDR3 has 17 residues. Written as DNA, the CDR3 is TGTGCCAGCAGCTCGGAACGGGACAGGGATTTAGTAGATTTTAACACCTTC. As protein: CASSSERDRDLVDFNTF.

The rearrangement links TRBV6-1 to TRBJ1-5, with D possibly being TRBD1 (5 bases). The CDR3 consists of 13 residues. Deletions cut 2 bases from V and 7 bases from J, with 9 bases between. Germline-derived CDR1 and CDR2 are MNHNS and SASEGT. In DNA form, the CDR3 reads TGTGCCAGCAGTGAAAATCGGGACCAGCCCCAGCATTTT. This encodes CASSENRDQPQHF.

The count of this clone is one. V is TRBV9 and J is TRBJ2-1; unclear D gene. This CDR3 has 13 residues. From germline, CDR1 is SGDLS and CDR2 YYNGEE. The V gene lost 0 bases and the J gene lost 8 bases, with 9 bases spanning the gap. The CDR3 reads CASSVVDGHEQFF. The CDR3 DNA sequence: TGTGCCAGCAGCGTAGTGGATGGTCATGAGCAGTTCTTC.

CDR3 region: CASSSEGDTQYF. CDR3 bases: TGTGCCAGCAGCTCCGAGGGAGATACGCAGTATTTT. V usage is TRBV5-4 and J usage is TRBJ2-3; D perhaps matches TRBD2 (5 bases). The V and J ends lost 3 bases and 5 bases respectively, with 7 bases between them. Germline CDR1 is SGHNT and CDR2 is YYREEE (reference sequence). This CDR3 is built from 12 residues.

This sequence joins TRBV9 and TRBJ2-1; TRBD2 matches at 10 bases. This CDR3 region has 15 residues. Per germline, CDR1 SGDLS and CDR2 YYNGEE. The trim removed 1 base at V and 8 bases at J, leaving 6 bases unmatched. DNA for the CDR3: TGTGCCAGCAGCGTATCGAGCGGGGGGGCCTATGAGCAGTTCTTC. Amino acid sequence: CASSVSSGGAYEQFF.

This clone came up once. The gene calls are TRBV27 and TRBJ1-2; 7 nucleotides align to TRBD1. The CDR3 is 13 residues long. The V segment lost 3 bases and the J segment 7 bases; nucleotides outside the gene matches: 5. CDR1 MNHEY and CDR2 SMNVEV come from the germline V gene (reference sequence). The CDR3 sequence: CASSFRQGSGYTF. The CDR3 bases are TGTGCCAGCAGTTTCCGACAGGGAAGTGGCTACACCTTC.

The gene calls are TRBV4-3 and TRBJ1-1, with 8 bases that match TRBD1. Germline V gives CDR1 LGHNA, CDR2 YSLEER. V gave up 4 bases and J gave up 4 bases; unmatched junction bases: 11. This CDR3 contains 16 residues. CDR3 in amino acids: CASSPNFYTGGTEAFF. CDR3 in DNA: TGCGCCAGCAGCCCGAACTTCTATACAGGGGGCACTGAAGCTTTCTTT.

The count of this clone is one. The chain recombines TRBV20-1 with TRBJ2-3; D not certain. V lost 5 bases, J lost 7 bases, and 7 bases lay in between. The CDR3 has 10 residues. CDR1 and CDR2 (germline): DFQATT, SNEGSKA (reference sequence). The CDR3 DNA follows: TGCAGTGCTCCTAATTATACGCAGTATTTT. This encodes CSAPNYTQYF.